The entry below gives a single T cell receptor beta chain sequence along with its context. Antigen specificity is unknown. This sample was included in a study of cytomegalovirus exposure and HLA in healthy donors. Points from the study as a whole: For TCR beta chains, V- and J-gene trimming was later linked to a missense DCLRE1C variant. The Asian-associated ancestry cluster reportedly had fewer N-insertions than the roughly 700-donor mean in a later analysis.

Donors in the study were healthy people who gave bone marrow. PCR primers comprised 60 Vbeta and 13 Jbeta primers. TCRdb keeps only in-frame clones here, not all; method: immunoSEQ multiplex PCR. Of roughly 90,000 clones listed, 60% to 85% were seen once; the top ten hold around 4.3%. Germline CDR1 is SGHAT and CDR2 is FQNNGV. The V segment lost 5 bases and the J segment 0 bases; nucleotides outside the gene matches: 2. CDR3 length: 15 amino acids. The sequenced sample was PBMCs. The V gene is TRBV11-2, the J gene TRBJ1-4, with 8 nucleotides matching TRBD1. This receptor was identified in a woman in her 40s in good health and CMV-seropositive. CDR3: CASSGQGSTNEKLFF. The DNA of the CDR3 is TGTGCCAGCAGCGGACAGGGTTCAACTAATGAAAAACTGTTTTTT. Variable domain in full (rest from reference TRBV11-2 and TRBJ1-4): EAGVAQSPRYKIIEKRQSVAFWCNPISGHATLYWYQQILGQGPKLLIQFQNNGVVDDSQLPKDRFSAERLKGVDSTLKIQPAKLEDSAVYLCASSGQGSTNEKLFFGSGTQLSVL.